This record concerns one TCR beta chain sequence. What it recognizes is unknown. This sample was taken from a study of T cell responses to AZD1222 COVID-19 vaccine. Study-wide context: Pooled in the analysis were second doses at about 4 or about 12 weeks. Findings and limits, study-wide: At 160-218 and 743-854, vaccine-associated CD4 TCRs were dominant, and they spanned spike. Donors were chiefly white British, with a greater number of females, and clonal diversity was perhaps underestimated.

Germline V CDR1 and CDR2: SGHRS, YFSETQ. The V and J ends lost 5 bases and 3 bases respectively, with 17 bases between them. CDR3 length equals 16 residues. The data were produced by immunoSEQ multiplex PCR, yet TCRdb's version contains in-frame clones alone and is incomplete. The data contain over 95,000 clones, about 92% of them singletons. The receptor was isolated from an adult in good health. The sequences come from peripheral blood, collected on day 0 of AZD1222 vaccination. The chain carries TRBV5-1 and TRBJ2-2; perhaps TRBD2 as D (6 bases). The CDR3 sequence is CASRRDQPVDTGELFF. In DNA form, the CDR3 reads TGCGCCAGCAGGCGGGACCAGCCGGTGGACACCGGGGAGCTGTTTTTT.